This T cell receptor (beta chain) was sequenced in a study of Ad26.COV2.S vaccination and SARS-CoV-2 variants. Study context: Participants got Ad26.COV2.S intramuscularly, once or twice 56 days apart.

Stated treatment: around 19 received Ad26.COV2.S at low or high dose, single or two shots; 5 received placebo; per-sample allocation not given. The study sampled participants on day 63 after the first vaccine or placebo injection. In Boston, an adult donor aged 18-55 years took part. Vaccination employed an Ad26 vector expressing the Wuhan-strain SARS-CoV-2 spike. Sequenced by immunoSEQ multiplex PCR; TCRdb stores in-frame clones only, minus some. In the table there are roughly 680,000 clones, roughly 90% of which are singletons. This sequence originates from a person between 18 and 65 years old who received the Ad26.COV2.S COVID-19 vaccine or a placebo. The material sequenced was peripheral blood, taken in a trial of Ad26.COV2.S vaccine versus placebo.

The CDR3 loop reads CATSRDGSGANVLTF. The CDR3, as DNA: TGTGCCACCAGCAGAGATGGCTCTGGGGCCAACGTCCTGACTTTC. This sequence joins TRBV15 and TRBJ2-6; D uncertain. The CDR3 contains 15 residues. V was trimmed by 0 bases and J by 0 bases, leaving 3 bases between them. Germline CDR1 reads LNHNV; CDR2 reads YYDKDF (reference sequence).